The T cell receptor (beta chain) described here comes from a study of OX40 agonist ivuxolimab in advanced cancers. V shed 6 bases, J shed 5 bases, and the junction held 7 bases outside the gene matches. This CDR3 comprises 13 residues. Germline V lookup: CDR1 SGHRS, CDR2 YFSETQ. Repertoires were generated with immunoSEQ multiplex PCR, while TCRdb's copy carries only in-frame clones and drops some. Found here are tens of thousands of clones, just under 95% of them singletons; the top ten hold less than 20%. A single count supports this clone. This material consisted of CD4+ or CD8+ T cells sorted from blood, taken in a trial of the OX40 agonist ivuxolimab. The gene calls are TRBV5-1 and TRBJ1-1, with 7 bases matching TRBD1. The source is an adult with an advanced solid tumor such as melanoma, head and neck, liver or kidney cancer. CDR3 nucleotide sequence: TGCGCCAGCATCGACCAGGGGGGGACTGAAGCTTTCTTT. Translated: CASIDQGGTEAFF.